This TCR beta chain appears in the sequencing data of a study of blood T cell repertoires in COVID-19. Clones were sequenced by immunoSEQ multiplex PCR, and TCRdb holds only the in-frame ones, with some missing. The table lists fewer than 400,000 clones, approximately 85% of them singletons. Everyone who took part was roughly 18 to 89 years old, and they came from some 23 US areas. What the recovered Cohort 3 donors had was two negative PCRs, clearance, or symptom resolution. After removal of 0 bases from V and 6 bases from J, the junction contained 9 bases not matched to a gene. The CDR3 has 19 amino acids. Germline V gene sequence: CDR1 SGHRS, CDR2 YFSETQ.

This receptor was taken from a man in his thirties or forties who had recovered from COVID-19. The chain links TRBV5-1 to TRBJ2-1, with 16 bases that match TRBD2. The sequencing sample was made of PBMCs or T cells enriched from blood (not recorded which). The DNA for the CDR3 is TGCGCCAGCAGCTTGGCGGGACTAGCGGGGGGGAAGGACCGCAATGAGCAGTTCTTC. Translated: CASSLAGLAGGKDRNEQFF.